The 8 T cell receptor beta chains listed next were all sequenced from one sample in a study of T cells after yellow fever vaccination. TCRdb re-analysed the 5' RACE reads in MiXCR, keeping a single row per CDR3 protein. The sample has some 600,000 distinct CDR3 sequences, around 12% seen once. Here the sequenced sample was PBMCs, taken on the day of the yellow fever booster vaccination. Source of these receptors: a man younger than 40 who received the YFV17D yellow fever vaccine.

This chain links TRBV5-5 with TRBJ1-2; D is undetermined. Germline CDR1 reads SGHKS; CDR2 reads YYEKEE (reference sequence). V shed 6 bases and J shed 7 bases, with 13 bases lying between them. The CDR3 is 12 amino acids. This chain's CDR3 is CASTATQAGYTF. The DNA for the CDR3 is TGTGCCAGCACGGCCACGCAGGCTGGCTACACCTTC.

There are a few counts of this clonotype. The V and J genes are TRBV7-9 and TRBJ2-2; D may be TRBD2 (5 bases). V was clipped by 4 bases and J by 0 bases, with 15 bases between them. Germline CDR1 is SEHNR and CDR2 is FQNEAQ (reference sequence). This CDR3 contains 17 residues. In DNA form, the CDR3 reads TGTGCCAGCAGCTCCGGGGTGTTGGGTGCGAACACCGGGGAGCTGTTTTTT. It translates to CASSSGVLGANTGELFF.

V gene TRBV20-1 combines with J gene TRBJ1-1; D might be TRBD1 (6 bases). The V and J ends lost 3 bases and 4 bases respectively, with 15 bases between them. Germline loops: CDR1 DFQATT, CDR2 SNEGSKA (reference sequence). This CDR3 is built from 14 residues. The CDR3 nucleotides read TGCAGTGCTAGGTCGCGGACAGAAGGCACTGAAGCTTTCTTT. As protein: CSARSRTEGTEAFF.

In its sample, this clonotype was seen a few times. The chain couples TRBV15 to TRBJ2-4; the D is unclear. The CDR3 has 16 residues. Trimming took off 1 base at V and 2 bases at J, with 12 bases between the two ends. Germline V gives CDR1 LNHNV, CDR2 YYDKDF (reference sequence). The CDR3 nucleotides read TGTGCCACCAGCAGAGCGCCAGGTGGAACCAAAAACATTCAGTACTTC. This translates into CATSRAPGGTKNIQYF.

This clonotype was counted a few times. The chain couples TRBV18 to TRBJ2-6; TRBD2 matches 9 bases. The germline V gene encodes CDR1 KGHSH and CDR2 LQKENI. The CDR3 consists of 15 residues. V trimming: 2 bases; J trimming: 5 bases; junction bases outside the gene matches: 1. This chain's CDR3 is CASSPGLARANVLTF. The CDR3 bases are TGTGCCAGCTCACCAGGACTAGCGAGGGCCAACGTCCTGACTTTC.

This clonotype was counted many times. The chain carries TRBV5-1 and TRBJ2-1, with 9 bases matching TRBD2. V lost 1 base to trimming and J lost 6 bases; unmatched junction nucleotides: 2. CDR1 SGHRS and CDR2 YFSETQ come from the germline V gene. The CDR3 spans 14 residues. The CDR3 bases are TGCGCCAGCAGCTTGCAGCGGGAGGCCAATGAGCAGTTCTTC. Its translation is CASSLQREANEQFF.

The V gene is TRBV5-1, the J gene TRBJ1-1; possibly TRBD1 for D (6 bases). From germline, CDR1 is SGHRS and CDR2 YFSETQ. The CDR3 is 15 residues long. V lost 4 bases and J lost 1, with 14 bases in between. The DNA of the CDR3 is TGCGCCAGCAGCGAATTGGGGGCAACGAACACTGAAGCTTTCTTT. The encoded protein is CASSELGATNTEAFF.

This clonotype was found a few times. V and J are TRBV7-2 and TRBJ2-3, with 10 bases that match TRBD2. The CDR3 loop spans 16 amino acids. Germline V CDR1 and CDR2: SGHTA, FQGNSA. J gave up 4 bases and V 2 bases, and 6 bases lay outside the gene matches. CDR3 DNA: TGTGCCAGCAGCTTAAAAGCGGGAGGGCCGGCAGATACGCAGTATTTT. Its translation: CASSLKAGGPADTQYF.